This TCR beta chain was sequenced for a study of blood T cell repertoires in COVID-19. Clones were sequenced by immunoSEQ multiplex PCR, and TCRdb holds only the in-frame ones, with some missing. The data show more than 85,000 clones, with roughly four fifths seen just once and 15% to 20% held by the top ten. The CDR3 covers 15 residues. V lost 5 bases to trimming and J lost 1 base, with 14 bases between them. The germline V gene encodes CDR1 SEHNR and CDR2 FQNEAQ (reference sequence). The sequence came from a woman aged 60-75 years with acute or convalescent COVID-19. The V gene is TRBV7-9, the J gene TRBJ2-5; possible D gene TRBD2, 6 bases. Material: peripheral blood. CDR3 region: CASSLGSGVQETQYF. The CDR3 DNA reads as TGTGCCAGCAGCCTAGGGTCGGGGGTCCAAGAGACCCAGTACTTC.